The present T cell receptor beta chain was sequenced within a study of blood T cell repertoires in COVID-19 (dated by TCRdb to between 2020 and 2021). With respect to the entire study: Samples from collaborators originated in the United States, Italy and Spain and spanned both the acute and convalescent phases of COVID-19. Deeply sampled blood TCRbeta repertoires from subjects exposed to, actively infected with, or recovered from COVID-19 were included in the dataset. Sample metadata almost always included a de-identified subject ID, COVID-19 status, age in years and sex. Where available, HLA class I and class II types were obtained from metadata supplied by the sample provider rather than from assay-based typing. The repertoires were released in a freely available public database intended as a resource for research on the immune response to SARS-CoV-2. Samples were obtained from the ongoing ImmuneRACE study (first 160 participants) and from 1,254 subjects provided by 6 global collaborators. The prospective study material was composed of cDNA or gDNA derived from T cells, B-cell-depleted T cells, or PBMCs. Results the study describes overall, beyond this receptor: Clinical and demographic metadata were provided uncurated, with the amount varying by source and participant.

One collaborating source in Seattle enrolled patients while the patients were actively infected and followed the patients over time throughout the course of disease. The collaborating institutions used their own protocols to collect whole blood in K2EDTA tubes. For TCRbeta analysis, collaborators shipped samples as frozen whole blood, isolated PBMCs, or DNA extracted from either of those sample types. The junction shows trimming of 4 bases on V and 4 bases on J, and the gene matches do not reach 10 bases of it. Spanning cysteine to phenylalanine, the CDR3 consists of 16 amino acids. CDR3 DNA only is kept here, 48 bases in frame from base 1. Reading the germline V gene gives CDR1 SGHRS and CDR2 YFSETQ. This clone was picked up one time. No antigen is known for it. Base-call qualities are not available, and no considerably larger clone is one nucleotide away. The immunoSEQ Assay, a bias-controlled multiplex PCR, was used to amplify TCRbeta CDR3 regions from genomic DNA. As for the original processing: Within the assay, amplification of reference gene primers was used to estimate how many nucleated cells each sample contained. Sequence reads were collapsed and filtered to measure the absolute abundance of every unique TCRbeta CDR3 rearrangement. For each sample, productive Simpson clonality was calculated by taking the square root of Simpson's diversity index across productive rearrangements. TCRdb stores this immuneACCESS table with in-frame sequences only. Part of the clones is absent; in the studies checked, under half of the shortfall reflects unresolved V genes, and no reason is known for the rest. Clone size and V and J calls were adopted from that table, with D and trimming inferred from the DNA. Here the sample has roughly 570,000 clones; about 89% occur a single time. 7.8% of the sample is taken by the ten largest.

The chain uses TRBV5-1 and TRBJ1-3; 8 bases in the junction line up with TRBD1. This clonotype originated in a woman in her forties or fifties with COVID-19, enrolled during active disease. Sequenced: peripheral blood. The CDR3 protein: CASSKLARGPGNTIYF. The nucleotide sequence is TGCGCCAGCAGCAAGCTCGCCAGGGGGCCCGGAAACACCATATATTTT.